The entry below describes one T cell receptor (beta chain). The method was immunoSEQ multiplex PCR; TCRdb's version includes in-frame clones alone and lacks a portion of them. Of 60,000 to 70,000 clones in the sample, nearly 90% are singletons; the top ten hold around 11%. The entry originates in a study of OX40 agonist ivuxolimab in advanced cancers. Blood draws occurred at baseline, cycle 4 day 1, and cycle 7 day 1. The CDR3 sequence is 16 residues long. V was pared by 2 bases and J by 5 bases, with 19 bases between. Germline CDR1 reads MDHEN; CDR2 reads SYDVKM. This TCR came from an adult with an advanced solid tumor such as melanoma, head and neck, liver or kidney cancer. This chain joins TRBV28 and TRBJ2-7; D gene unclear. Sequencing was performed on CD4+ or CD8+ T cells sorted from blood, taken in a trial of the OX40 agonist ivuxolimab. Here the CDR3 reads CASSLPRGLVRHEQYF. CDR3 nucleotide sequence: TGTGCCAGCAGTTTACCCCGCGGATTAGTGAGACACGAGCAGTACTTC.